Presented here are 26 T cell receptor beta chains from one specimen sequenced in a study of beta chain features in type 1 diabetes. Expressed TCRB transcripts were sequenced because the entire RNA isolate underwent reverse transcription. TCRdb keeps only in-frame clones here, not all; method: immunoSEQ multiplex PCR. Here the sample spans some 360,000 clones, 15% to 20% being singletons. The specimen was naive CD4+ T cells from blood. These receptors were obtained from a woman aged 18-29 years in good health.

J is TRBJ2-3 and V is TRBV9; TRBD2 agrees at 14 bases. Germline-derived CDR1 and CDR2 are SGDLS and YYNGEE. CDR3 length: 18 amino acids. V shed 4 bases, J shed 2 bases, and the junction held 9 bases outside the gene matches. CDR3 loop: CASSLRTSGGFYTDTQYF. CDR3 coding DNA: TGTGCCAGCAGCCTCCGGACTAGCGGGGGGTTTTACACAGATACGCAGTATTTT.

This clone was observed a handful of times. The chain couples TRBV11-2 to TRBJ1-1; possibly TRBD1 for D (5 bases). Germline loops: CDR1 SGHAT, CDR2 FQNNGV. Trimming stripped 1 base from V and 6 bases from J, with 12 bases between. The CDR3 is made up of 14 amino acids. Written as DNA, the CDR3 is TGTGCCAGCAGCTTAGTCGCAGGGTCTGCTGAAGCTTTCTTT. Translated: CASSLVAGSAEAFF. The whole variable domain, filled in from reference TRBV11-2 and TRBJ1-1, reads EAGVAQSPRYKIIEKRQSVAFWCNPISGHATLYWYQQILGQGPKLLIQFQNNGVVDDSQLPKDRFSAERLKGVDSTLKIQPAKLEDSAVYLCASSLVAGSAEAFFGQGTRLTVV.

This clone was counted between two and nine times. The gene calls are TRBV2 and TRBJ2-2, with 8 positions matching TRBD2. Germline CDR1 and CDR2: SNHLY and FYNNEI. This CDR3 is built from 14 residues. Unmatched junction bases numbered 3, after V lost 8 bases and J lost 1 base. CDR3 residues: CASQAGVNTGELFF. The DNA for the CDR3 is TGTGCCAGCCAAGCGGGAGTGAACACCGGGGAGCTGTTTTTT. The full variable domain, rest sourced from reference TRBV2 and TRBJ2-2, is EPEVTQTPSHQVTQMGQEVILRCVPISNHLYFYWYRQILGQKVEFLVSFYNNEISEKSEIFDDQFSVERPDGSNFTLKIRSTKLEDSAMYFCASQAGVNTGELFFGEGSRLTVL.

The rearrangement uses TRBV11-1 and TRBJ2-2; 9 nucleotides align to TRBD1. CDR3 length: 15 residues. CDR1 SGHAT and CDR2 FQDESV come from the germline V gene (reference sequence). The V gene end was trimmed by 0 bases and the J gene end by 5 bases; junction bases not matched to a gene: 1. DNA of the CDR3: TGTGCCAGCAGCTTAGCCGGGACAGGGACCGGGGAGCTGTTTTTT. It yields the protein CASSLAGTGTGELFF.

This clone was recorded a few times. The chain combines TRBV29-1 with TRBJ1-2; D is ambiguous. In germline, CDR1 is SQVTM, CDR2 ANQGSEA. V was trimmed by 4 bases and J by 4 bases, leaving 7 bases between them. There are 11 residues in the CDR3. CDR3 DNA sequence: TGCAGCGTTGTCGAGGGCTATGGCTACACCTTC. Encoded protein: CSVVEGYGYTF.

This clone was seen only a few times. The CDR3 reads CASSWGQGPYEQYF. CDR3 nucleotide sequence: TGTGCCAGCAGTTGGGGACAGGGTCCCTACGAGCAGTACTTC. This chain connects TRBV7-9 to TRBJ2-7; TRBD1 matches at 9 bases. The CDR3 has 14 amino acids. Per the germline V gene, CDR1 is SEHNR and CDR2 is FQNEAQ (reference sequence). V was clipped by 6 bases and J by 2 bases; unmatched bases: 5.

The chain links TRBV5-4 to TRBJ2-5; 7 nucleotides align to TRBD2. CDR1 SGHNT and CDR2 YYREEE come from the germline V gene (reference sequence). V was pared by 5 bases and J by 3 bases, with 4 bases of the junction left unmatched. The length of the CDR3 is 13 residues. The CDR3 loop reads CASRRGLEETQYF. DNA for the CDR3: TGTGCCAGCAGACGTGGACTAGAAGAGACCCAGTACTTC.

This clone has a handful of counts. The chain combines TRBV27 with TRBJ1-5; TRBD1 might be the D (5 bases). This CDR3 has 15 residues. Germline V gives CDR1 MNHEY, CDR2 SMNVEV (reference sequence). V lost 5 bases, J lost 1 base, and 12 bases lay in between. The CDR3 nucleotides read TGTGCCAGCAGTCCCCAGGGAGGGAGCAATCAGCCCCAGCATTTT. Translated: CASSPQGGSNQPQHF.

CDR3 nucleotide sequence: TGCAGCGTTCGGGACAATTCCTACGAGCAGTACTTC. This codes for CSVRDNSYEQYF. The J gene is TRBJ2-7, the V gene TRBV29-1; D perhaps matches TRBD1 (6 bases). CDR1 and CDR2 (germline): SQVTM, ANQGSEA. The CDR3 is 12 amino acids. Trimming cost V 5 bases and J 1 base, with 9 bases left between them.

About this clone itself: One junction end disagrees with the germline gene, perhaps due to a read error. The chain links TRBV7-7 to TRBJ2-1, with a possible D match to TRBD2 (5 bases). Germline lookup yields CDR1 SSHAT and CDR2 FNYEAQ (reference sequence). The CDR3 loop spans 15 amino acids. The CDR3 bases are TGTGCTAGCAGCTCAACGAGCGGCTCCTACAATGAGCAGTTCTTC. Protein product: CASSSTSGSYNEQFF.

The chain has TRBV10-3 and TRBJ1-1; TRBD1 might be the D (5 bases). This CDR3 region has 14 residues. Germline V CDR1 and CDR2: ENHRY, SYGVKD. Trimming took 10 bases from V and 1 from J, leaving 16 bases between them. CDR3 nucleotides: TGTGCCACCGCGCCCAGGGAGGGGAACACTGAAGCTTTCTTT. Amino acids: CATAPREGNTEAFF.

This clone was observed a single time. This chain links TRBV5-1 with TRBJ1-1; 10 bases agree with TRBD1. With V trimmed by 1 base and J by 6 bases, 3 bases remained unmatched. Germline V gives CDR1 SGHRS, CDR2 YFSETQ. This CDR3 has 14 residues. The CDR3 sequence: CASSLRQGAAEAFF. The CDR3 DNA reads as TGCGCCAGCAGCTTGCGACAGGGGGCGGCTGAAGCTTTCTTT.

The J gene is TRBJ2-1, the V gene TRBV7-9, with 7 bases aligning to TRBD1. V was clipped by 5 bases and J by 5 bases; unmatched bases: 6. Per the germline V gene, CDR1 is SEHNR and CDR2 is FQNEAQ (reference sequence). This CDR3 has 14 amino acids. The DNA for the CDR3 is TGTGCCAGCAGCGAGGGGGCTGTAAACAATGAGCAGTTCTTC. Its protein is CASSEGAVNNEQFF.

The chain is built from TRBV5-4 and TRBJ1-2; D gene ambiguous. The CDR3 runs to 13 residues. Germline-derived CDR1 and CDR2 are SGHNT and YYREEE (reference sequence). The V and J ends lost 0 bases and 5 bases respectively, with 8 bases between them. CDR3 loop: CASSLEGEYGYTF. CDR3 sequence (DNA): TGTGCCAGCAGCTTGGAGGGAGAATATGGCTACACCTTC.

The chain links TRBV20-1 to TRBJ2-5; maybe TRBD1 (6 bases). The V and J ends lost 4 bases and 11 bases respectively, with 14 bases between them. Germline V lookup: CDR1 DFQATT, CDR2 SNEGSKA (reference sequence). The CDR3 runs 11 residues. The CDR3 is CSANRVGEQYF. The CDR3 bases are TGCAGTGCTAACAGGGTAGGGGAGCAGTACTTC.

V usage is TRBV30 and J usage is TRBJ1-1; D is undetermined. From germline, CDR1 is GTSNPN and CDR2 SVGIG (reference sequence). V was clipped by 3 bases and J by 0 bases, with 14 bases between them. The CDR3 extends over 15 amino acids. CDR3: CAWRDPQLMNTEAFF. The CDR3 DNA is TGTGCCTGGAGAGATCCACAGCTTATGAACACTGAAGCTTTCTTT. Looking up the rest from reference TRBV30 and TRBJ1-1 gives the full variable domain: SQTIHQWPATLVQPVGSPLSLECTVEGTSNPNLYWYRQAAGRGLQLLFYSVGIGQISSEVPQNLSASRPQDRQFILSSKKLLLSDSGFYLCAWRDPQLMNTEAFFGQGTRLTVV.

For the CDR3, the DNA is TGCGCCAGCAGCTTGGAGGGACACTACGAGCAGTACTTC. Amino acid sequence: CASSLEGHYEQYF. The chain recombines TRBV5-1 with TRBJ2-7; possible D gene TRBD1, 6 bases. V dropped 0 bases and J dropped 3 bases, with 7 bases sitting between them. The CDR3 length is 13 residues. From germline, CDR1 is SGHRS and CDR2 YFSETQ.

The chain couples TRBV5-1 to TRBJ1-4, with TRBD1 matching over 7 bases. V lost 5 bases and J lost 5; bases outside the gene matches: 3. CDR1 is SGHRS, CDR2 YFSETQ, per germline. This CDR3 is built from 13 residues. The chain's CDR3 is CASRGTVNEKLFF. DNA for the CDR3: TGCGCCAGCAGAGGGACAGTGAATGAAAAACTGTTTTTT.

Points on this clone: Other DNA sequences in this specimen translate into the identical CDR3. The J gene is TRBJ2-3, the V gene TRBV9; 9 bases align to TRBD2. Germline CDR1 is SGDLS and CDR2 is YYNGEE. V shed 4 bases and J 1 base; nucleotides not matched to a gene: 1. This CDR3 is built from 14 residues. The DNA of the CDR3 is TGTGCCAGCAGCCCTAGCGGGGGCACAGATACGCAGTATTTT. Encoded protein: CASSPSGGTDTQYF.

In this sample, this clone turned up a few times. The chain couples TRBV10-2 to TRBJ2-7, with D unresolved. Germline assignment: CDR1 WSHSY and CDR2 SAAADI. V gave up 6 bases and J gave up 4 bases, with 10 bases separating them. The CDR3 contains 12 residues. Written as DNA, the CDR3 is TGCGCCAGCAGGTACTCCCATTACGAGCAGTACTTC. Translated: CASRYSHYEQYF.

This clone came up a few times. The chain has TRBV19 and TRBJ2-1; tentative D call: TRBD2 (5 bases). Germline CDR1 LNHDA, CDR2 SQIVND (reference sequence). The CDR3 is made up of 14 amino acids. V shed 7 bases and J shed 1 base, with 11 bases lying between them. The CDR3 protein is CASNPGRSYNEQFF. The CDR3 nucleotides are TGTGCCAGTAACCCGGGAAGGTCCTACAATGAGCAGTTCTTC.

V usage is TRBV2 and J usage is TRBJ2-2; 7 bases fit TRBD2. The CDR3 loop spans 15 amino acids. J lost 4 bases, V lost 5 bases, and 7 bases had no gene match. Germline loops: CDR1 SNHLY, CDR2 FYNNEI. DNA of the CDR3: TGTGCCAGCAGTCCTGGGCCGGGAGGCACCGGGGAGCTGTTTTTT. It codes for CASSPGPGGTGELFF.

This clone occurred a few times. V gene TRBV4-2 combines with J gene TRBJ2-5; maybe TRBD2 (6 bases). The CDR3 loop spans 14 amino acids. The V gene lost 1 base and the J gene lost 5 bases, with 11 bases spanning the gap. Germline V gene lookup returns CDR1 LGHNA and CDR2 YNFKEQ. For the CDR3, the DNA is TGTGCCAGCAGCCAAGGGAGGGGAATGGAGACCCAGTACTTC. Amino acid sequence: CASSQGRGMETQYF.

The chain recombines TRBV19 with TRBJ2-1, with D uncertain. V lost 8 bases and J 9 bases, leaving 14 bases between the germline ends. CDR1 is LNHDA, CDR2 SQIVND, per germline (reference sequence). The CDR3 has 12 residues. CDR3 nucleotides: TGTGCCAGTGGTTCCTCAGTTATTGAGCAGTTCTTC. As protein: CASGSSVIEQFF.

This chain connects TRBV30 to TRBJ2-2; D gene uncertain. Trimming removed 2 bases from V and 5 bases from J, with 3 bases in between. The CDR3 loop spans 11 amino acids. CDR1 is GTSNPN and CDR2 is SVGIG in the germline V gene (reference sequence). As DNA, the CDR3 is TGTGCCTGGAGTCTTACCGGGGAGCTGTTTTTT. Its protein product is CAWSLTGELFF.

This clone came up a few times. The rearrangement uses TRBV23-1 and TRBJ1-5; 9 positions match TRBD1. TRBV23-1 falls under the ORF class, with uncertain function. The J segment lost 5 bases and the V segment lost 3 bases, leaving 11 bases of the junction unmatched. The CDR3 consists of 17 residues. CDR3 sequence reads: CASSHSSGTGNHQPQHF. The CDR3 DNA follows: TGCGCCAGCAGTCACTCCTCCGGGACAGGGAATCATCAGCCCCAGCATTTT.